This TCR beta chain was profiled in a study of blood T cell repertoires in COVID-19. Study at large: COVID-19 samples from acute and convalescent phases originated in the United States, Italy and Spain.

Repertoires were generated with immunoSEQ multiplex PCR, while TCRdb's copy carries only in-frame clones and drops some. The sample includes around 380,000 clones, over 75% seen only once; the top ten take 1.3%. Participants were aged 18 to 89 years, lived in under 25 US areas, and enrolled virtually. CDR1 and CDR2 from the germline V gene are SGHTA and FQGNSA. V lost 2 bases, J lost 0 bases, and 13 bases lay in between. The CDR3 has 16 amino acids. The sample comprised PBMCs or T cells enriched from blood (not recorded which). This TCR came from a man aged 30-40 years who had recovered from COVID-19. The chain has TRBV7-2 and TRBJ1-2; D is perhaps TRBD1 (6 bases). The CDR3 here is CASSLPGTHTNYGYTF. CDR3 nucleotide sequence: TGTGCCAGCAGCTTACCCGGGACACATACTAACTATGGCTACACCTTC. Filled out from reference TRBV7-2 and TRBJ1-2, the complete variable domain reads GAGVSQSPSNKVTEKGKDVELRCDPISGHTALYWYRQSLGQGLEFLIYFQGNSAPDKSGLPSDRFSAERTGGSVSTLTIQRTQQEDSAVYLCASSLPGTHTNYGYTFGSGTRLTVV.